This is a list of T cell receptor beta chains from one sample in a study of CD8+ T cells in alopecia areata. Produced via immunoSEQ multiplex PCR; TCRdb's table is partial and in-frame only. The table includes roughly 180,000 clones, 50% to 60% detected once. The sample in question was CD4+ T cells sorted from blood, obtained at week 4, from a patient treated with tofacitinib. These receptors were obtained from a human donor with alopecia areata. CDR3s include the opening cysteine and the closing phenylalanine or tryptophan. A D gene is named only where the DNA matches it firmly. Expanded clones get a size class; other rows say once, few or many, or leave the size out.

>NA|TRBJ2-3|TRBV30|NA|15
CAWTRGAGSTDTQYF
TGTGCCTGGACCAGGGGAGCGGGGAGCACAGATACGCAGTATTTT
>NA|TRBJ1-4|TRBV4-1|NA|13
CASSQDFGEKLFF
TGCGCCAGCAGCCAAGACTTTGGGGAAAAACTGTTTTTT
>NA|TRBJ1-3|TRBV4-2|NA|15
CASSQDHLAGNTIYF
TGTGCCAGCAGCCAAGATCACTTAGCTGGAAACACCATATATTTT
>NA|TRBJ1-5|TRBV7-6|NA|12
CASSQGNQPQHF
TGTGCCAGCTCCCAGGGGAATCAGCCCCAGCATTTT
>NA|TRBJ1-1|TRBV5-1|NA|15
CASSKESGQNTEAFF
TGCGCCAGCAGCAAGGAGTCAGGACAGAACACTGAAGCTTTCTTT
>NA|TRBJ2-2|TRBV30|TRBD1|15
CAWSTLGQDTGELFF
TGTGCCTGGAGTACCCTAGGACAGGACACCGGGGAGCTGTTTTTT
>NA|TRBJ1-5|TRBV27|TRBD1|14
CASRKDRGNQPQHF
TGTGCCAGCAGAAAGGACAGGGGCAATCAGCCCCAGCATTTT
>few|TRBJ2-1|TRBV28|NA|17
CASSLSLTGQFLNEQFF
TGTGCCAGCAGTTTATCTTTGACCGGACAGTTTCTCAATGAGCAGTTCTTC
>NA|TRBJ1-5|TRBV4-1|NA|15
CASSQEAGTVQPQHF
TGCGCCAGCAGCCAAGAAGCGGGGACGGTTCAGCCCCAGCATTTT
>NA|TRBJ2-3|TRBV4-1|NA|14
CASSPSISTDTQYF
TGCGCCAGCAGCCCCTCCATTAGCACAGATACGCAGTATTTT
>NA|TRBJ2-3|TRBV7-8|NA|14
CASSLARTPDTQYF
TGTGCCAGCAGCTTAGCGCGAACACCAGATACGCAGTATTTT
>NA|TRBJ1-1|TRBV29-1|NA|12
CSVEVGGTEAFF
TGCAGCGTTGAAGTGGGGGGCACTGAAGCTTTCTTT
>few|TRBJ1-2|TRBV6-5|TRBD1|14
CASRASGQDEGYTF
TGTGCCAGCAGAGCCTCGGGACAGGACGAAGGCTACACCTTC
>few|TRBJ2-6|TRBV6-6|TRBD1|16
CASSAQGATGANVLTF
TGTGCCAGCAGTGCCCAGGGGGCAACAGGGGCCAACGTCCTGACTTTC
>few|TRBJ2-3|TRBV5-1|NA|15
CASSIQDPSTDTQYF
TGCGCCAGCAGCATCCAGGACCCTAGCACAGATACGCAGTATTTT
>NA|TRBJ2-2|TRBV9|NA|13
CASSVDWTGELFF
TGTGCCAGCAGCGTAGATTGGACCGGGGAGCTGTTTTTT
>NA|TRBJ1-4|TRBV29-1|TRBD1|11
CSGGTGEILFF
TGCAGCGGAGGAACAGGGGAGATCCTGTTTTTT
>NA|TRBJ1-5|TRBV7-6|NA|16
CASSPWAQLGNQPQHF
TGTGCCAGCAGCCCTTGGGCCCAGCTGGGCAATCAGCCCCAGCATTTT
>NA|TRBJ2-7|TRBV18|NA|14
CASSPGTGDYEQYF
TGTGCCAGCTCACCCGGGACCGGTGACTACGAGCAGTACTTC
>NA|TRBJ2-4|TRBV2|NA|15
CASSGAGGAENIQYF
TGTGCCAGCAGTGGGGCCGGGGGTGCGGAAAACATTCAGTACTTC
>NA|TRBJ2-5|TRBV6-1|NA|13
CASSGGAIETQYF
TGTGCCAGCAGTGGTGGCGCAATCGAGACCCAGTACTTC
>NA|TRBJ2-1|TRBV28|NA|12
CASSLTANEQFF
TGTGCCAGCAGTTTAACAGCAAATGAGCAGTTCTTC
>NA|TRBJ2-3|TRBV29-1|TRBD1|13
CSVDGQGTDTQYF
TGCAGCGTTGACGGACAGGGGACAGATACGCAGTATTTT
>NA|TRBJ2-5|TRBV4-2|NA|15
CASSQLHLRGETQYF
TGTGCCAGCAGCCAATTACACCTCCGGGGCGAGACCCAGTACTTC
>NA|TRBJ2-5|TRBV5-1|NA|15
CASSLGTTYQETQYF
TGCGCCAGCAGCTTGGGGACTACCTACCAAGAGACCCAGTACTTC
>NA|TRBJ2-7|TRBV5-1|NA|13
CASSWDDLYEQYF
TGCGCCAGCAGCTGGGACGACCTTTACGAGCAGTACTTC
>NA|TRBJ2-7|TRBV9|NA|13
CASSVVVRGEQYF
TGTGCCAGCAGCGTAGTGGTGAGGGGGGAGCAGTACTTC
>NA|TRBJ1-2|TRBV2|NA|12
CASSEGPYGYTF
TGTGCCAGCAGTGAAGGGCCCTATGGCTACACCTTC